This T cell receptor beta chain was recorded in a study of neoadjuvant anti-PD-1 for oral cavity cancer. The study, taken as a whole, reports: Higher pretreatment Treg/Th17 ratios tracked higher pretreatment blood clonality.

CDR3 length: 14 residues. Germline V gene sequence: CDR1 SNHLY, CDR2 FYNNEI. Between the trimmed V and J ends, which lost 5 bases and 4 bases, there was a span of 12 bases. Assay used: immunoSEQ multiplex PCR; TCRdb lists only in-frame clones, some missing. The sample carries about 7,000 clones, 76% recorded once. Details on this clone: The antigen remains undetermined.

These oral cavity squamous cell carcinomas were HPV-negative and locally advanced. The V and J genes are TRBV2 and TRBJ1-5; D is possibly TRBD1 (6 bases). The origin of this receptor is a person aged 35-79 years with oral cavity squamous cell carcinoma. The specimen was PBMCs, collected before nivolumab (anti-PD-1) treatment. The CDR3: CASSNRVGNQPQHF. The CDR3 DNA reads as TGTGCCAGCAGTAACAGGGTGGGGAATCAGCCCCAGCATTTT.